What follows are 14 T cell receptor beta chains derived from one specimen sequenced in a study of cytomegalovirus exposure and HLA in healthy donors (dated by TCRdb to the late 2010s). Receptor amplification or capture employed the immunoSEQ multiplex PCR assay. For the multiplex PCR, a mixture combining 60 forward primers for TCR Vbeta segments and 13 reverse primers for TCR Jbeta segments was used. In its TCRdb copy, this immuneACCESS table keeps in-frame sequences only and misses some clones. Where compared with another copy, unresolved V genes explain less than half of these, and the others have no known cause. The sample table lists under 300,000 clones, 81% of them with a count of one. Clones ranked in the top ten supply around 8.3% of the sample. The sample taken for sequencing was PBMCs. The receptors derive from a woman between 55 and 75 years old in good health and CMV-seropositive.

This rearrangement joins TRBV10-1 to TRBJ2-5; tentatively, D is TRBD2 (6 bases). Trimming took 0 bases from V and 10 from J, leaving 15 bases between them. CDR3 length: 14 amino acids. From germline, CDR1 is WNHNN and CDR2 SYGVQD (reference sequence). CDR3 sequence reads: CASSESRREGVQYF. CDR3 DNA sequence: TGCGCCAGCAGTGAGTCCCGGCGGGAAGGGGTCCAGTACTTC.

The V and J genes are TRBV2 and TRBJ1-6; D call uncertain. Germline CDR1 reads SNHLY; CDR2 reads FYNNEI. V was pared by 3 bases and J by 0 bases, with 9 bases between. This CDR3 region has 16 residues. CDR3 loop: CASSDTHSSYNSPLHF. The DNA of the CDR3 is TGTGCCAGCAGTGACACCCACAGCTCCTATAATTCACCCCTCCACTTT.

The rearrangement uses TRBV6-6 and TRBJ1-4, with D perhaps matching TRBD1 (5 bases). From germline, CDR1 is MNHNY and CDR2 SVGAGI (reference sequence). Trimming left V 1 base short and J 0 bases short, with 9 bases between. The CDR3 sequence is 16 residues long. Here the CDR3 DNA reads TGTGCCAGCAGTTACTTTATGACAGCAACTAATGAAAAACTGTTTTTT. Encoded protein: CASSYFMTATNEKLFF.

The genes are TRBV5-1 and TRBJ2-7; 9 bases agree with TRBD1. The V segment lost 4 bases and the J segment 1 base; nucleotides outside the gene matches: 9. This CDR3 has 16 amino acids. Germline V gene lookup returns CDR1 SGHRS and CDR2 YFSETQ. The CDR3 protein is CASSINPGQGSYEQYF. The CDR3 coding sequence is TGCGCCAGCAGCATAAACCCGGGACAGGGATCCTACGAGCAGTACTTC.

The chain links TRBV10-3 to TRBJ2-3, with 12 bases lining up with TRBD2. Germline assignment: CDR1 ENHRY and CDR2 SYGVKD. The trim removed 2 bases at V and 3 bases at J, leaving 3 bases unmatched. CDR3 size: 16 residues. The CDR3 region has the DNA TGTGCCATCAGTGAGGGACTAGCGGGACAAACAGATACGCAGTATTTT. Amino acids: CAISEGLAGQTDTQYF.

This clone was seen only a few times. The chain has TRBV28 and TRBJ2-2, with TRBD2 identical over 8 bases. The CDR3 has 16 residues. V dropped 5 bases and J dropped 1; count of bases not matched to a gene: 6. The germline V gene has CDR1 MDHEN and CDR2 SYDVKM. The DNA of the CDR3 is TGTGCCAGCAGTCGCGGACTAGCCCTGAACACCGGGGAGCTGTTTTTT. This gives the protein CASSRGLALNTGELFF.

The genes are TRBV6-5 and TRBJ1-2; D unclear. This CDR3 comprises 13 residues. Between the trimmed V and J ends, which lost 5 bases and 4 bases, there was a span of 11 bases. CDR1 is MNHEY and CDR2 is SVGAGI in the germline V gene. The CDR3 loop is CASSLLIGYGYTF. DNA of the CDR3: TGTGCCAGCAGTCTTCTTATCGGCTATGGCTACACCTTC.

V is TRBV5-1 and J is TRBJ2-3; 15 bases line up with TRBD2. J lost 4 bases, V lost 4 bases, and 4 bases had no gene match. This CDR3 has 16 residues. Germline V gives CDR1 SGHRS, CDR2 YFSETQ. DNA of the CDR3: TGCGCCAGCAGCCGGACTAGCGGGAGGGCTGCAGATACGCAGTATTTT. Translated, it gives CASSRTSGRAADTQYF.

V and J are TRBV10-2 and TRBJ2-4; D is unresolved. The CDR3 covers 12 residues. Germline CDR1 reads WSHSY; CDR2 reads SAAADI. V was cut by 6 bases and J by 8 bases, with 11 bases left in between. The CDR3 sequence: CASRAPRDIQYF. CDR3 nucleotides: TGCGCCAGCAGGGCCCCCCGGGACATTCAGTACTTC.

V usage is TRBV10-3 and J usage is TRBJ1-3; D unclear. This CDR3 spans 13 amino acids. The germline V gene has CDR1 ENHRY and CDR2 SYGVKD. Trimming removed 4 bases from V and 7 bases from J, with 11 bases in between. CDR3 protein: CAISGQRENTIYF. The CDR3 coding sequence is TGTGCCATCAGTGGGCAAAGGGAGAACACCATATATTTT.

This chain joins TRBV28 and TRBJ1-2, with 8 bases aligning to TRBD1. Germline CDR1 reads MDHEN; CDR2 reads SYDVKM. The CDR3 length is 14 residues. V shed 6 bases, J shed 4 bases, and the junction held 7 bases outside the gene matches. The CDR3 nucleotides are TGTGCCAGCAGCCAAGGACAGGGAGGCTATGGCTACACCTTC. Its protein product is CASSQGQGGYGYTF.

This clone showed up just once. Sequence at one end of the junction differs from germline and may be a read error. The CDR3 DNA follows: TGCGTCAGCAGCCAAGATGCGGGAGGTAGGGGAACAACTAATGAAAAACTGTTTTTT. Its translation is CVSSQDAGGRGTTNEKLFF. The chain carries TRBV4-1 and TRBJ1-4; a possible D gene is TRBD1 (5 bases). The CDR3 is 19 amino acids. Germline V gene data show CDR1 as MGHRA and CDR2 as YSYEKL.

The rearrangement uses TRBV29-1 and TRBJ1-2, with D perhaps TRBD1 (6 bases). This CDR3 comprises 12 residues. Trimming took 6 bases from V and 4 from J, leaving 12 bases between them. Germline CDR1 is SQVTM and CDR2 is ANQGSEA. The CDR3 DNA reads TGCAGCGTCCGGGGGGCCACCTATGGCTACACCTTC. It yields the protein CSVRGATYGYTF.

The chain couples TRBV7-9 to TRBJ2-3; D remains ambiguous. V was trimmed by 2 bases and J by 1 base, leaving 7 bases between them. Germline V gene data show CDR1 as SEHNR and CDR2 as FQNEAQ (reference sequence). This CDR3 contains 14 residues. CDR3 coding DNA: TGTGCCAGCAGCTTAACGCAGGGCACAGATACGCAGTATTTT. Translation gives CASSLTQGTDTQYF. Complete variable domain (other parts from reference TRBV7-9 and TRBJ2-3): DTGVSQNPRHKITKRGQNVTFRCDPISEHNRLYWYRQTLGQGPEFLTYFQNEAQLEKSRLLSDRFSAERPKGSFSTLEIQRTEQGDSAMYLCASSLTQGTDTQYFGPGTRLTVL.